Below are 23 T cell receptor beta chains sequenced from a single sample in a study of T cell responses to AZD1222 COVID-19 vaccine. Clones were sequenced by immunoSEQ multiplex PCR, and TCRdb holds only the in-frame ones, with some missing. Among approximately 140,000 clones listed, roughly 88% were seen once. The sequencing here drew on peripheral blood, taken 28 days after the second AZD1222 dose. The receptors were sampled from an adult who received the AZD1222 COVID-19 vaccine.

The J gene is TRBJ1-5, the V gene TRBV4-1; no clear D. The CDR3 length is 15 residues. The V end lost 0 bases, the J end lost 8 bases, and 14 bases lay between the germline ends. Germline V gene data show CDR1 as MGHRA and CDR2 as YSYEKL. The DNA of the CDR3 is TGCGCCAGCAGCCAAGATGGGCTCGCTGCAGAGCCCCAGCATTTT. It translates to CASSQDGLAAEPQHF.

The chain uses TRBV7-9 and TRBJ1-1; 8 bases map to TRBD1. This CDR3 contains 13 residues. The junction had 3 bases not matched to a gene; V was cut back by 4 bases and J by 5 bases. Germline lookup yields CDR1 SEHNR and CDR2 FQNEAQ (reference sequence). For the CDR3, the DNA is TGTGCCAGCAGCTCCTGGGACAGGACTGAAGCTTTCTTT. Protein product: CASSSWDRTEAFF.

The rearrangement links TRBV6-5 to TRBJ1-2, with TRBD1 matching 7 bases. Germline V gene sequence: CDR1 MNHEY, CDR2 SVGAGI. Trimming at V came to 7 bases and at J to 4 bases, leaving 9 bases not matched to a gene. This CDR3 spans 14 amino acids. The CDR3 loop is CASTPTGQIYGYTF. The CDR3, as DNA: TGTGCCAGCACCCCAACGGGACAGATCTATGGCTACACCTTC.

The rearrangement links TRBV30 to TRBJ2-1; D gene unclear. Trimming stripped 6 bases from V and 3 bases from J, with 6 bases between. Germline lookup yields CDR1 GTSNPN and CDR2 SVGIG (reference sequence). The CDR3 consists of 11 residues. CDR3 in DNA: TGTGCCTGTAGGGACTACAATGAGCAGTTCTTC. This codes for CACRDYNEQFF.

This clone was observed a single time. The rearrangement uses TRBV28 and TRBJ1-4; D possibly corresponds to TRBD1 (6 bases). Looked up from germline, CDR1 is MDHEN and CDR2 is SYDVKM. V gave up 6 bases and J gave up 2 bases, with 16 bases separating them. This CDR3 region has 16 residues. CDR3 residues: CASSPGGVGTNEKLFF. The CDR3 coding sequence is TGTGCCAGCAGCCCGGGGGGCGTAGGGACTAATGAAAAACTGTTTTTT.

The chain has TRBV3-1 (or the pseudogene TRBV3-2) and TRBJ1-1; D perhaps matches TRBD1 (5 bases). Germline V gives CDR1 LGHDT, CDR2 YNNKEL (reference sequence). The CDR3 extends over 15 amino acids. The ends were cut back, 1 base at V and 0 bases at J, with 9 bases in the middle. Here the CDR3 reads CASSQADRMNTEAFF. The CDR3 DNA reads as TGTGCCAGCAGCCAAGCAGACAGAATGAACACTGAAGCTTTCTTT.

V and J are TRBV28 and TRBJ2-2, with 9 bases that match TRBD2. Germline CDR1 is MDHEN and CDR2 is SYDVKM. J was trimmed by 7 bases and V by 3 bases; bases with no gene match: 6. This CDR3 spans 15 amino acids. DNA for the CDR3: TGTGCCAGCAGTTTGGCCGGGACTAGCATCGGGGAGCTGTTTTTT. Translated: CASSLAGTSIGELFF.

This chain connects TRBV7-3 to TRBJ2-3; D uncertain. V lost 5 bases and J 3 bases, leaving 15 bases between the germline ends. This CDR3 has 15 residues. Germline assignment: CDR1 SGHTA and CDR2 FQGTGA. CDR3 in DNA: TGTGCCAGCAGCCCTCTTGGGGTGGAAACAGATACGCAGTATTTT. Protein sequence: CASSPLGVETDTQYF.

V and J are TRBV2 and TRBJ2-1; D is unclear. Germline V gives CDR1 SNHLY, CDR2 FYNNEI. Trimming stripped 2 bases from V and 8 bases from J, with 7 bases between. This CDR3 has 12 residues. CDR3 sequence reads: CASSESYDEQFF. The CDR3 DNA is TGTGCCAGCAGTGAATCTTACGATGAGCAGTTCTTC.

The chain joins TRBV5-6 to TRBJ2-7; D is ambiguous. There are 15 residues in the CDR3. Germline V gene data show CDR1 as SGHDT and CDR2 as YYEEEE. V was cut by 0 bases and J by 3 bases, with 13 bases left in between. The CDR3 coding sequence is TGTGCCAGCAGCTTGGGGCAGCCATTACTCTACGAGCAGTACGTC. The encoded protein is CASSLGQPLLYEQYV.

The V call is TRBV7-9, the J call TRBJ1-1; the D gene is possibly TRBD1 (6 bases). This CDR3 region has 15 residues. Germline CDR1 SEHNR, CDR2 FQNEAQ (reference sequence). The V end was cut by 6 bases, the J end by 4 bases, with 18 bases between. In DNA form, the CDR3 reads TGTGCCAGCAGTGCCCCGGGGGGGCGCGTCACTGAAGCTTTCTTT. It codes for CASSAPGGRVTEAFF.

The genes are TRBV5-1 and TRBJ1-3; TRBD1 aligns across 7 bases. Germline assignment: CDR1 SGHRS and CDR2 YFSETQ. Trimming removed 5 bases from V and 1 base from J; junction bases left unmatched: 9. The CDR3 spans 16 residues. In nucleotides, the CDR3 is TGCGCCAGCAGTCCGATTCAGGGGGGATCTGGAAACACCATATATTTT. This sequence encodes CASSPIQGGSGNTIYF.

The gene calls are TRBV5-1 and TRBJ2-1; the match to TRBD2 covers 9 bases. The CDR3 runs 15 residues. J lost 5 bases, V lost 0 bases, and 3 bases had no gene match. Germline values: CDR1 SGHRS, CDR2 YFSETQ. This chain's CDR3 is CASSLGAGGNNEQFF. CDR3 coding DNA: TGCGCCAGCAGCTTGGGGGCGGGAGGGAACAATGAGCAGTTCTTC.

V and J are TRBV30 and TRBJ1-1; 7 bases match TRBD1. The trim removed 4 bases at V and 5 bases at J, leaving 4 bases unmatched. The CDR3 has 12 amino acids. Germline V CDR1 and CDR2: GTSNPN, SVGIG (reference sequence). DNA for the CDR3: TGTGCCTGGAAAGGGGGCGTAACTGAAGCTTTCTTT. This gives the protein CAWKGGVTEAFF.

The chain has TRBV10-3 and TRBJ1-5; TRBD1 agrees at 7 bases. The V gene end was trimmed by 9 bases and the J gene end by 0 bases; junction bases not matched to a gene: 2. Per the germline V gene, CDR1 is ENHRY and CDR2 is SYGVKD. The CDR3 runs 13 residues. CDR3 loop: CAIGGGSNQPQHF. CDR3 nucleotides: TGTGCCATAGGGGGCGGTAGCAATCAGCCCCAGCATTTT.

The V and J genes are TRBV2 and TRBJ1-4; D is possibly TRBD1 (6 bases). Germline CDR1 and CDR2: SNHLY and FYNNEI. This CDR3 has 15 amino acids. Trimming took off 6 bases at V and 0 bases at J, with 11 bases between the two ends. The CDR3 here is CASSRTESTNEKLFF. CDR3 in DNA: TGTGCCAGCAGCAGGACAGAGTCAACTAATGAAAAACTGTTTTTT.

This rearrangement joins TRBV4-2 to TRBJ1-4; D might be TRBD1 (6 bases). V lost 7 bases and J 8 bases, leaving 17 bases between the germline ends. The CDR3 consists of 14 residues. Germline CDR1 is LGHNA and CDR2 is YNFKEQ. The CDR3 bases are TGTGCCAGCACCAGCGAACAGGGTCGCGAAAAACTGTTTTTT. Its protein product is CASTSEQGREKLFF.

This clone is a singleton in its sample. This chain connects TRBV6-5 to TRBJ1-1; possibly TRBD1 for D (5 bases). V was cut by 2 bases and J by 1 base, with 8 bases left in between. This CDR3 comprises 14 residues. Germline V gives CDR1 MNHEY, CDR2 SVGAGI. CDR3 bases: TGTGCCAGCAGTTACCAGGGCAAGAACACTGAAGCTTTCTTT. Translating gives CASSYQGKNTEAFF.

This chain joins TRBV7-9 and TRBJ2-5; D may correspond to TRBD1 or TRBD2 (6 bases each). V gave up 3 bases and J gave up 1 base, with 15 bases separating them. The CDR3 is made up of 16 amino acids. The germline V gene encodes CDR1 SEHNR and CDR2 FQNEAQ (reference sequence). DNA of the CDR3: TGTGCCAGCAGCTTGGGGGGCCAGGGGTCCCAAGAGACCCAGTACTTC. This encodes CASSLGGQGSQETQYF.

The chain combines TRBV19 with TRBJ1-1; possible D gene TRBD1, 5 bases. The V gene's germline CDR1 is LNHDA and CDR2 SQIVND (reference sequence). Trimming left V 6 bases short and J 0 bases short, with 11 bases between. This CDR3 is built from 14 residues. CDR3 nucleotides: TGTGCCAGTAGGCGAAGGGGCTTGAACACTGAAGCTTTCTTT. Its translation: CASRRRGLNTEAFF. Based on the CDR3 plus reference TRBV19 and TRBJ1-1, the full variable domain is DGGITQSPKYLFRKEGQNVTLSCEQNLNHDAMYWYRQDPGQGLRLIYYSQIVNDFQKGDIAEGYSVSREKKESFPLTVTSAQKNPTAFYLCASRRRGLNTEAFFGQGTRLTVV.

In this sample, this clone turned up once. The J gene is TRBJ2-2, the V gene TRBV25-1; 7 nucleotides align to TRBD1. After removal of 6 bases from V and 5 bases from J, the junction contained 6 bases not matched to a gene. This CDR3 is built from 14 residues. CDR1 and CDR2 (germline): MGHDK, SYGVNS. CDR3 nucleotides: TGTGCCAGCAGCTTTACAGGGGTAACCGGGGAGCTGTTTTTT. Translated, it gives CASSFTGVTGELFF.

The V and J genes are TRBV4-2 and TRBJ2-3; the match to TRBD2 covers 7 bases. Germline V gives CDR1 LGHNA, CDR2 YNFKEQ. The CDR3 loop spans 18 amino acids. V lost 0 bases, J lost 1 base, and 10 bases stayed unmatched. The CDR3 reads CASSQEVRRESGTDTQYF. CDR3 nucleotide sequence: TGTGCCAGCAGCCAAGAAGTCAGGCGGGAGTCGGGCACAGATACGCAGTATTTT.

This chain links TRBV24-1 with TRBJ2-2; D uncertain. CDR1 and CDR2 (germline): KGHDR, SFDVKD. Trimming pared 0 bases from V and 4 bases from J, leaving 2 bases between. This CDR3 comprises 13 residues. This chain's CDR3 is CATSDLFTGELFF. For the CDR3, the DNA is TGTGCCACCAGTGATTTGTTCACCGGGGAGCTGTTTTTT.